The rows below give T cell receptor beta chains drawn from one sample of a study of cytomegalovirus exposure and HLA in healthy donors. The assay was immunoSEQ multiplex PCR, and TCRdb's table has in-frame clones only and misses some. Of roughly 250,000 clones listed, 80% are singletons. The sample comprised PBMCs. These receptors all come from a girl aged 2-10 years in good health and CMV-seronegative. Both conserved end residues are part of each CDR3. D genes are given only for firm matches. The listing skips clone size in some rows; elsewhere it reads once, few, many or a size class.

.	TRBJ2-3	TRBD2	TRBV19	TGTGCCAGTAGTATCGGACTAGCGTTTAGCACAGATACGCAGTATTTT	CASSIGLAFSTDTQYF
once	TRBJ1-3	.	TRBV9	TGTGCCAGCAGCCCATTCTCTGGAAACACCATATATTTT	CASSPFSGNTIYF
.	TRBJ2-1	.	TRBV21-1	TGTGCCAGCAGCAAAGGAAAAGGACTCGGTGAGCAGTTCTTC	CASSKGKGLGEQFF
.	TRBJ1-1	TRBD1	TRBV29-1	TGCAGCGTTTCCGGGACAGGGTTCCTCGCTTTCTTT	CSVSGTGFLAFF
few	TRBJ1-5	TRBD1	TRBV6-6	TGTGCCAGCAGCTCCCCCGGGACAGGGGGGCATCAGCCCCAGCATTTT	CASSSPGTGGHQPQHF
.	TRBJ2-4	.	TRBV13	TGTGCCAGCAGCTTGGCTACAGGGACAAACATTCAGTACTTC	CASSLATGTNIQYF
.	TRBJ2-7	.	TRBV2	TGTGCCAGCAGTGGACAGGCCTACGAGCAGTACTTC	CASSGQAYEQYF
few	TRBJ2-5	TRBD1	TRBV27	TGTGCCAGCAGTCCAAGGGACAGGGTCGGGGAGACCCAGTACTTC	CASSPRDRVGETQYF
.	TRBJ2-5	TRBD2	TRBV28	TGTGCCAGCAGTCAAACCCCGGGACTAGCGGGAGTTCGTGAGACCCAGTACTTC	CASSQTPGLAGVRETQYF
.	TRBJ2-1	TRBD1	TRBV10-3	TGTGCCATCAGTGAGGGACCGGGACAGGGGGCCTATGAGCAGTTCTTC	CAISEGPGQGAYEQFF
.	TRBJ2-7	.	TRBV28	TGTGCCAGCAGTTTAAAAGGGTGGGACTTTTACTACGAGCAGTACTTC	CASSLKGWDFYYEQYF
.	TRBJ2-2	TRBD2	TRBV5-1	TGCGCCAGCAGCTTGCCTAGCGGGAGGGCCGGGGAGCTGTTTTTT	CASSLPSGRAGELFF
.	TRBJ2-1	TRBD2	TRBV5-1	TGCGCCAGCAGCTTGGGGACTAGCGGCTCGCAGTTCTTC	CASSLGTSGSQFF
.	TRBJ1-2	TRBD1	TRBV28	TGTGCCAGCAGTTCGACAGGGATTTCCGGCTACACCTTC	CASSSTGISGYTF
.	TRBJ1-2	.	TRBV11-2	TGTGCCAGCAGCTTAGAAGCCCTGCGGTATGGCTACACCTTC	CASSLEALRYGYTF
once	TRBJ1-6	.	TRBV6-6	TGTGCCAGCAGCCGGGGGGATTCACCCCTCCACTTT	CASSRGDSPLHF
.	TRBJ2-1	TRBD1	TRBV19	TGTGCCAGTAAAGGGACAGGGTTGTACGAGCAGTTCTTC	CASKGTGLYEQFF
.	TRBJ1-1	.	TRBV7-9	TGTGCCAGCAGCTCTGGGAGAGAAGCTTTCTTT	CASSSGREAFF
.	TRBJ1-1	.	TRBV5-4	TGTGCCAGCAGCTTGAACCGCAACGGTGAAGCTTTCTTT	CASSLNRNGEAFF
.	TRBJ2-1	.	TRBV28	TGTGCCAGCAGTCCCTCGTGGGCCTTCGATGAGCAGTTCTTC	CASSPSWAFDEQFF
.	TRBJ2-7	TRBD2	TRBV11-2	TGTGCCAGCAGCACCATAGCGGGAGGAACCTCCTACGAGCAGTACTTC	CASSTIAGGTSYEQYF
.	TRBJ1-1	.	TRBV19	TGTGCCAGTAATGACCTTGTGGGAGCCACTGAAGCTTTCTTT	CASNDLVGATEAFF
.	TRBJ1-6	.	TRBV28	TGTGCCAGCAGTTTAGGATCCGGGACAATAAATAATTCACCCCTCCACTTT	CASSLGSGTINNSPLHF
.	TRBJ2-3	TRBD2	TRBV4-2	TGTGCCAGCAGTGGGAGCGGGGCTCAAGTAGGCACAGATACGCAGTATTTT	CASSGSGAQVGTDTQYF
few	TRBJ2-7	TRBD1	TRBV7-2	TGTGCCAGCAGCTTAGCAAACGGGGGACAGGGTTACGAGCAGTACTTC	CASSLANGGQGYEQYF
.	TRBJ2-3	TRBD2	TRBV29-1	TGCAGCGTGGCAGCGGGGGCCACAGATACGCAGTATTTT	CSVAAGATDTQYF
.	TRBJ1-1	TRBD1	TRBV14	TGTGCCAGCAGCGTCCGACAGGGGGAAATTACGAACACTGAAGCTTTCTTT	CASSVRQGEITNTEAFF
.	TRBJ2-1	.	TRBV28	TGTGCCAGCATCGAAAGGGGGATTGCTGAGCAGTTCTTC	CASIERGIAEQFF
.	TRBJ1-5	.	TRBV18	TGTGCCAGCTCACGAGGAGGGAATCAGCCCCAGCATTTT	CASSRGGNQPQHF
.	TRBJ1-5	.	TRBV28	TGTGCCAGCACCTTCGACAGGTCCCCGAGGAATCAGCCCCAGCATTTT	CASTFDRSPRNQPQHF
.	TRBJ1-4	.	TRBV28	TGTGCCAGTTTAACAGGGCTTAATGAAAAACTGTTTTTT	CASLTGLNEKLFF
.	TRBJ2-5	TRBD2	TRBV28	TGTGCCAGCAGTTTATCGGAGCGGGAGTATGGGGAGACCCAGTACTTC	CASSLSEREYGETQYF
.	TRBJ2-3	.	TRBV6-5	TGTGCCAGCAACCCCGGCCGAGGGGGACCAGATACGCAGTATTTT	CASNPGRGGPDTQYF
.	TRBJ2-7	TRBD1	TRBV9	TGTGCCAGCAGCGGGACAGGGTTTCACGAGCAGTACTTC	CASSGTGFHEQYF
.	TRBJ2-1	.	TRBV19	TGTGCCAGTAGGCGGTCGGAGAGCTCCTACAATGAGCAGTTCTTC	CASRRSESSYNEQFF
.	TRBJ2-7	.	TRBV13	TGTGCCAGCAGCTTGGGGGCCCCCTACGAGCAGTACTTC	CASSLGAPYEQYF
.	TRBJ2-5	TRBD1	TRBV7-6	TGCGCCAGCAGCTATACCCGGGACAGACAAGAGACCCAGTACTTC	CASSYTRDRQETQYF
few	TRBJ1-3	TRBD1	TRBV18	TGTGCCAGCTCAGCACTATTATCGACAGGGAGCTCTGGAAACACCATATATTTT	CASSALLSTGSSGNTIYF
.	TRBJ1-4	.	TRBV27	TGTGCCAGCAGACTCCAGGGCGCTAATGAAAAACTGTTTTTT	CASRLQGANEKLFF
.	TRBJ2-2	.	TRBV12-5	TGTGCTAGTGGTTTGCGCCGGACATCCGGGGGCACCGGGGAGCTGTTTTTT	CASGLRRTSGGTGELFF
.	TRBJ1-1	.	TRBV5-6	TGTGCCAGCAGTTCGGCGGGGATTTATAACACTGAAGCTTTCTTT	CASSSAGIYNTEAFF
.	TRBJ2-7	TRBD1	TRBV29-1	TGCAGCGTCGCAACCGGGACAGGGGGCTACGAGCAGTACTTC	CSVATGTGGYEQYF
.	TRBJ2-1	.	TRBV27	TGTGCCAGCAGTTTATTCCCTGGCAAAAATGAGCAGTTCTTC	CASSLFPGKNEQFF
.	TRBJ2-1	TRBD2	TRBV5-4	TGTGCCAGCAGCCCGGCGGGACTAGCGGGAAAGTTCAATGAGCAGTTCTTC	CASSPAGLAGKFNEQFF
.	TRBJ2-3	TRBD1	TRBV19	TGTGCCAGTAGTATAGGACAGGGTACGAGAGATACGCAGTATTTT	CASSIGQGTRDTQYF
.	TRBJ1-2	.	TRBV6-1	TGTGCCAGCAGTGAATATGGAGGAGGATCAGCTAACTATGGCTACACCTTC	CASSEYGGGSANYGYTF